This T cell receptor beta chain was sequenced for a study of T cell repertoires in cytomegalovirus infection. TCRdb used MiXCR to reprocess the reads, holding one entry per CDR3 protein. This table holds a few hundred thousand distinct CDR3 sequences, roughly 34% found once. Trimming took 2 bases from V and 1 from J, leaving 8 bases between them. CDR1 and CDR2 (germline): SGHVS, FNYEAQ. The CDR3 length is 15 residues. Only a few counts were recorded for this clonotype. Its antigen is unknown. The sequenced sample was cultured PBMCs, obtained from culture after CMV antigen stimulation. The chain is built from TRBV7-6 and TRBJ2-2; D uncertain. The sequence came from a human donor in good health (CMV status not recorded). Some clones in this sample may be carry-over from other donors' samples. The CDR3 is CASSLLRMNTGELFF. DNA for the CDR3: TGTGCCAGCAGCTTACTCCGGATGAACACCGGGGAGCTGTTTTTT.